These T cell receptor beta chains were read from a single sample in a study of blood T cell repertoires in COVID-19. Assay: immunoSEQ multiplex PCR; the TCRdb copy retains only in-frame clones and omits some. The sample records around 140,000 clones, 88% being singletons. Sample: peripheral blood. These receptors originate from a man aged 65-85 years with active COVID-19. Both conserved end residues are part of each CDR3. D genes are given only for firm matches. Clone sizes are given selectively: once, few, many, or a class where the clone is expanded.

D gene: TRBD2; CDR3 length: 14; clone size: once; J gene: TRBJ2-5; V gene: TRBV27; CDR3 DNA: TGTGCCAGCAGGACCGGGACTATAAGAGGGACCCAGTACTTC; CDR3 protein: CASRTGTIRGTQYF
D gene: NA; CDR3 length: 15; clone size: NA; J gene: TRBJ2-3; V gene: TRBV6-7; CDR3 DNA: TGTGCCAGCAGTCCTCCCGCAGAAGGGGCAGATACGCAGTATTTT; CDR3 protein: CASSPPAEGADTQYF
D gene: NA; CDR3 length: 12; clone size: once; J gene: TRBJ2-1; V gene: TRBV5-1; CDR3 DNA: TGCGCCAGCAGCTTGGGGCCGAATGAGCAGTTCTTC; CDR3 protein: CASSLGPNEQFF
D gene: NA; CDR3 length: 15; clone size: NA; J gene: TRBJ2-3; V gene: TRBV7-9; CDR3 DNA: TGTGCCAGCAGCCTGACAGCCGTAAGGTCGGATACGCAGTATTTT; CDR3 protein: CASSLTAVRSDTQYF
D gene: TRBD1; CDR3 length: 16; clone size: NA; J gene: TRBJ1-2; V gene: TRBV28; CDR3 DNA: TGTGCCAGCAGTCCCCGGGACAGGGGCAGCTGGGGTGGCTACACCTTC; CDR3 protein: CASSPRDRGSWGGYTF
D gene: TRBD2; CDR3 length: 16; clone size: NA; J gene: TRBJ2-3; V gene: TRBV5-1; CDR3 DNA: TGCGCCAGCAGCCGCGGAGCGGGAGGGCCGGCAGATACGCAGTATTTT; CDR3 protein: CASSRGAGGPADTQYF
D gene: TRBD1; CDR3 length: 14; clone size: NA; J gene: TRBJ1-2; V gene: TRBV6-5; CDR3 DNA: TGTGCCAGCAGTTACCGTGACAGGGGGTATGGCTACACCTTC; CDR3 protein: CASSYRDRGYGYTF
D gene: TRBD2; CDR3 length: 14; clone size: NA; J gene: TRBJ2-7; V gene: TRBV28; CDR3 DNA: TGTGCCAGCAGCTCTAGCGGGAGCTCCTACGAGCAGTACTTC; CDR3 protein: CASSSSGSSYEQYF
D gene: NA; CDR3 length: 14; clone size: NA; J gene: TRBJ1-1; V gene: TRBV2; CDR3 DNA: TGTGCCAGCAGTGAACCCCGGAGGAACACTGAAGCTTTCTTT; CDR3 protein: CASSEPRRNTEAFF
D gene: NA; CDR3 length: 15; clone size: NA; J gene: TRBJ1-1; V gene: TRBV11-1; CDR3 DNA: TGTGCCAGCACCCCAGGGCGGGGGTTCATCACTGAAGCTTTCTTT; CDR3 protein: CASTPGRGFITEAFF
D gene: NA; CDR3 length: 16; clone size: NA; J gene: TRBJ2-1; V gene: TRBV27; CDR3 DNA: TGTGCCAGCAGTTCTCCCTCAGGGGACCTTTACAATGAGCAGTTCTTC; CDR3 protein: CASSSPSGDLYNEQFF
D gene: TRBD2; CDR3 length: 15; clone size: NA; J gene: TRBJ2-5; V gene: TRBV5-6; CDR3 DNA: TGTGCCAGCAGCTTTAGCCCGGAGGGAGGGGAGACCCAGTACTTC; CDR3 protein: CASSFSPEGGETQYF
D gene: NA; CDR3 length: 14; clone size: NA; J gene: TRBJ2-7; V gene: TRBV4-3; CDR3 DNA: TGCGCCAGCAGCCAAGATAGAAGCGGCTACGAGCAGTACTTC; CDR3 protein: CASSQDRSGYEQYF
D gene: NA; CDR3 length: 15; clone size: NA; J gene: TRBJ1-1; V gene: TRBV19; CDR3 DNA: TGTGCCAGTAGTATAGATCGCAGACTCAACACTGAAGCTTTCTTT; CDR3 protein: CASSIDRRLNTEAFF
D gene: TRBD1; CDR3 length: 16; clone size: few; J gene: TRBJ1-2; V gene: TRBV28; CDR3 DNA: TGTGCCAGCACCTCTCGTCGGGGACAGGGGACCTATGGCTACACCTTC; CDR3 protein: CASTSRRGQGTYGYTF
D gene: TRBD1; CDR3 length: 15; clone size: NA; J gene: TRBJ2-7; V gene: TRBV18; CDR3 DNA: TGTGCCAGCTCACAACCGGGACAGGGGCAATACGAGCAGTACTTC; CDR3 protein: CASSQPGQGQYEQYF
D gene: TRBD2; CDR3 length: 18; clone size: NA; J gene: TRBJ2-1; V gene: TRBV11-2; CDR3 DNA: TGTGCCAGCAGCCGCTGGGACAGGCTACTAGCGGGAAAAGATGAGCAGTTCTTC; CDR3 protein: CASSRWDRLLAGKDEQFF
D gene: TRBD2; CDR3 length: 15; clone size: NA; J gene: TRBJ2-3; V gene: TRBV30; CDR3 DNA: TGTGCCTGGAGTTTGTCGGCTAGCGGGAGTTATACGCAGTATTTT; CDR3 protein: CAWSLSASGSYTQYF
D gene: NA; CDR3 length: 14; clone size: NA; J gene: TRBJ1-1; V gene: TRBV28; CDR3 DNA: TGTGCCAGCAGTTTACAAGGGGCGCAGGGTGAAGCTTTCTTT; CDR3 protein: CASSLQGAQGEAFF
D gene: NA; CDR3 length: 15; clone size: NA; J gene: TRBJ2-1; V gene: TRBV9; CDR3 DNA: TGTGCCAGCAGCGCCTCTAGCGTCTCCTACAATGAGCAGTTCTTC; CDR3 protein: CASSASSVSYNEQFF
D gene: NA; CDR3 length: 17; clone size: once; J gene: TRBJ2-6; V gene: TRBV2; CDR3 DNA: TGTGCCAGCAGTGAGGAGGGTCCCAACTCTGGGGCCAACGTCCTGACTTTC; CDR3 protein: CASSEEGPNSGANVLTF
D gene: NA; CDR3 length: 17; clone size: NA; J gene: TRBJ1-1; V gene: TRBV6-2/TRBV6-3; CDR3 DNA: TGTGCCAGCAGTTACTCGCTCCCGCTCGGGGGGGTGGAAGAAGCTTTCTTT; CDR3 protein: CASSYSLPLGGVEEAFF
D gene: NA; CDR3 length: 14; clone size: NA; J gene: TRBJ2-3; V gene: TRBV2; CDR3 DNA: TGTGCCAGCAGTCGACAGTTTCGCACAGATACGCAGTATTTT; CDR3 protein: CASSRQFRTDTQYF
D gene: TRBD2; CDR3 length: 15; clone size: NA; J gene: TRBJ2-3; V gene: TRBV7-7; CDR3 DNA: TGTGCTAGCAGCCTCACTAGCGGGGTTACAGATACGCAGTATTTT; CDR3 protein: CASSLTSGVTDTQYF
D gene: TRBD1; CDR3 length: 13; clone size: NA; J gene: TRBJ2-5; V gene: TRBV24-1; CDR3 DNA: TGTGCCACCAGTGAAGACAGGGGAACGACCCAGTACTTC; CDR3 protein: CATSEDRGTTQYF
D gene: NA; CDR3 length: 12; clone size: NA; J gene: TRBJ2-5; V gene: TRBV29-1; CDR3 DNA: TGCAGCGTTGCGGCAGGGGTAGAGACCCAGTACTTC; CDR3 protein: CSVAAGVETQYF
D gene: TRBD1; CDR3 length: 14; clone size: NA; J gene: TRBJ1-4; V gene: TRBV30; CDR3 DNA: TGTGCCTGGAGTCCGGACAGGGGGCTAAAAAAACTGTTTTTT; CDR3 protein: CAWSPDRGLKKLFF
D gene: TRBD1; CDR3 length: 15; clone size: NA; J gene: TRBJ1-5; V gene: TRBV27; CDR3 DNA: TGTGCCAGCAGTCCCGGGACAGTAGATAATCAGCCCCAGCATTTT; CDR3 protein: CASSPGTVDNQPQHF
D gene: NA; CDR3 length: 14; clone size: once; J gene: TRBJ2-7; V gene: TRBV7-9; CDR3 DNA: TGTGCCAGCAGCCCTACAGGGAGTTCCTACGAGCAGTACTTC; CDR3 protein: CASSPTGSSYEQYF
D gene: TRBD1; CDR3 length: 14; clone size: few; J gene: TRBJ2-1; V gene: TRBV2; CDR3 DNA: TGTGCCAGCAGAGACAGGGGGCCGTTCAATGAGCAGTTCTTC; CDR3 protein: CASRDRGPFNEQFF
D gene: TRBD2; CDR3 length: 16; clone size: NA; J gene: TRBJ2-1; V gene: TRBV10-1; CDR3 DNA: TGCGCCAGCAGTGGACTAGCGGAGAGCTCCTACAATGAGCAGTTCTTC; CDR3 protein: CASSGLAESSYNEQFF
D gene: TRBD2; CDR3 length: 16; clone size: NA; J gene: TRBJ2-3; V gene: TRBV7-2; CDR3 DNA: TGTGCCAGCAGCTTACATCCAGCGGGAACCACAGATACGCAGTATTTT; CDR3 protein: CASSLHPAGTTDTQYF
D gene: NA; CDR3 length: 16; clone size: NA; J gene: TRBJ2-5; V gene: TRBV18; CDR3 DNA: TGTGCCAGCTCACCCGACACCAGGGACTTTAAAGAGACCCAGTACTTC; CDR3 protein: CASSPDTRDFKETQYF
D gene: TRBD1; CDR3 length: 14; clone size: NA; J gene: TRBJ2-7; V gene: TRBV4-3; CDR3 DNA: TGCGCCAGCAGCTCAGACAGGGGAAACTACGAGCAGTACTTC; CDR3 protein: CASSSDRGNYEQYF
D gene: NA; CDR3 length: 18; clone size: NA; J gene: TRBJ1-4; V gene: TRBV7-9; CDR3 DNA: TGTGCCAGCAGCCTCAACGTATGGCAGGCTGCAACTAATGAAAAACTGTTTTTT; CDR3 protein: CASSLNVWQAATNEKLFF
D gene: NA; CDR3 length: 14; clone size: NA; J gene: TRBJ1-3; V gene: TRBV29-1; CDR3 DNA: TGCAGCGCCCAGGGGATTTTAACTGGAAACACCATATATTTT; CDR3 protein: CSAQGILTGNTIYF
D gene: TRBD1; CDR3 length: 14; clone size: NA; J gene: TRBJ2-1; V gene: TRBV24-1; CDR3 DNA: TGTGCCACCAGTGATCTACGACAGGGACGAGGGCAGTTCTTC; CDR3 protein: CATSDLRQGRGQFF
D gene: NA; CDR3 length: 14; clone size: NA; J gene: TRBJ1-5; V gene: TRBV19; CDR3 DNA: TGTGCCAGTAGTTCAACAGGGTACAATCAGCCCCAGCATTTT; CDR3 protein: CASSSTGYNQPQHF
D gene: NA; CDR3 length: 14; clone size: NA; J gene: TRBJ2-1; V gene: TRBV28; CDR3 DNA: TGTGCCAGCCGGCCCTCGGGAGTCTACAATGAGCAGTTCTTC; CDR3 protein: CASRPSGVYNEQFF
D gene: TRBD1; CDR3 length: 16; clone size: NA; J gene: TRBJ1-3; V gene: TRBV24-1; CDR3 DNA: TGTGCCACCAGTGACTCAAAACAGGGGGCTGGAAACACCATATATTTT; CDR3 protein: CATSDSKQGAGNTIYF
D gene: TRBD2; CDR3 length: 16; clone size: NA; J gene: TRBJ2-3; V gene: TRBV5-1; CDR3 DNA: TGCGCCAGCAGCTTGGAGGGCGGGAGGGCAACAGATACGCAGTATTTT; CDR3 protein: CASSLEGGRATDTQYF
D gene: TRBD1; CDR3 length: 17; clone size: NA; J gene: TRBJ1-3; V gene: TRBV4-2; CDR3 DNA: TGTGCCAGCAGCCGGGGGACAGGAGACACTTCTGGAAACACCATATATTTT; CDR3 protein: CASSRGTGDTSGNTIYF
D gene: NA; CDR3 length: 13; clone size: NA; J gene: TRBJ1-1; V gene: TRBV6-6; CDR3 DNA: TGTGCCAGCAGTTACTCGAGTAGCACTGAAGCTTTCTTT; CDR3 protein: CASSYSSSTEAFF
D gene: NA; CDR3 length: 15; clone size: few; J gene: TRBJ1-1; V gene: TRBV3-1/TRBV3-2; CDR3 DNA: TGTGCCAGCAGCCCTCTTTTAATGCGGAACACTGAAGCTTTCTTT; CDR3 protein: CASSPLLMRNTEAFF
D gene: TRBD1; CDR3 length: 15; clone size: NA; J gene: TRBJ1-1; V gene: TRBV3-1/TRBV3-2; CDR3 DNA: TGTGCCAGCAGCCATTGGGACAGGGCGAACACTGAAGCTTTCTTT; CDR3 protein: CASSHWDRANTEAFF
D gene: NA; CDR3 length: 13; clone size: NA; J gene: TRBJ2-3; V gene: TRBV29-1; CDR3 DNA: TGCAGCGTCTCTGGAGTTATACAGGGTACGCAGTATTTT; CDR3 protein: CSVSGVIQGTQYF
D gene: TRBD2; CDR3 length: 15; clone size: NA; J gene: TRBJ2-3; V gene: TRBV7-2; CDR3 DNA: TGTGCCAGCAGCTCTCGGACTAGTTTACCAGATACGCAGTATTTT; CDR3 protein: CASSSRTSLPDTQYF
D gene: NA; CDR3 length: 15; clone size: NA; J gene: TRBJ1-1; V gene: TRBV3-1/TRBV3-2; CDR3 DNA: TGTGCCAGCAGCCAAGATCACTTCCTGAACACTGAAGCTTTCTTT; CDR3 protein: CASSQDHFLNTEAFF
D gene: TRBD1; CDR3 length: 15; clone size: few; J gene: TRBJ2-7; V gene: TRBV6-5; CDR3 DNA: TGTGCCAGCAGCCACCGGGACAGGGGCCTCTACGAGCAGTACTTC; CDR3 protein: CASSHRDRGLYEQYF
D gene: TRBD2; CDR3 length: 15; clone size: NA; J gene: TRBJ2-5; V gene: TRBV7-2; CDR3 DNA: TGTGCCAGCAGTTGGACTAGCGGGAGTGGTGAGACCCAGTACTTC; CDR3 protein: CASSWTSGSGETQYF
D gene: TRBD2; CDR3 length: 16; clone size: NA; J gene: TRBJ2-1; V gene: TRBV7-3; CDR3 DNA: TGTGCCAGCAGCTCGACTAGCGGGAGGGCCAGCAATGAGCAGTTCTTC; CDR3 protein: CASSSTSGRASNEQFF
D gene: NA; CDR3 length: 15; clone size: NA; J gene: TRBJ1-1; V gene: TRBV11-2; CDR3 DNA: TGTGCCAGCAGCTTAGGTCGGCAGGTGAACACTGAAGCTTTCTTT; CDR3 protein: CASSLGRQVNTEAFF
D gene: TRBD1; CDR3 length: 16; clone size: NA; J gene: TRBJ2-3; V gene: TRBV24-1; CDR3 DNA: TGTGCCACCAGTGACGCCGTACAGGGGGCATTGGATACGCAGTATTTT; CDR3 protein: CATSDAVQGALDTQYF
D gene: NA; CDR3 length: 13; clone size: NA; J gene: TRBJ2-4; V gene: TRBV6-2/TRBV6-3; CDR3 DNA: TGTGCCAGCAGTCCCCGGACAGTGAACATTCAGTACTTC; CDR3 protein: CASSPRTVNIQYF
D gene: TRBD2; CDR3 length: 16; clone size: NA; J gene: TRBJ2-7; V gene: TRBV18; CDR3 DNA: TGTGCCAGCTCACCAGTACGACTAGCGGGTTCCTACGAGCAGTACTTC; CDR3 protein: CASSPVRLAGSYEQYF
D gene: TRBD2; CDR3 length: 13; clone size: NA; J gene: TRBJ2-5; V gene: TRBV5-1; CDR3 DNA: TGCGCCAGCTATAGCGGGGGCGGAGAGACCCAGTACTTC; CDR3 protein: CASYSGGGETQYF
D gene: TRBD2; CDR3 length: 14; clone size: NA; J gene: TRBJ2-7; V gene: TRBV9; CDR3 DNA: TGTGCCAGCAGCGGGACTAGCGGGAGAGGTGAGCAGTACTTC; CDR3 protein: CASSGTSGRGEQYF
D gene: NA; CDR3 length: 12; clone size: NA; J gene: TRBJ1-1; V gene: TRBV12-3/TRBV12-4; CDR3 DNA: TGTGCCAGCAGTTTGAAGGACAGTGAAGCTTTCTTT; CDR3 protein: CASSLKDSEAFF
D gene: NA; CDR3 length: 15; clone size: NA; J gene: TRBJ2-7; V gene: TRBV11-1; CDR3 DNA: TGTGCCAGCAGCTTAGCGGACAGAGGTCGATACGAGCAGTACTTC; CDR3 protein: CASSLADRGRYEQYF